Included here is one T cell receptor beta chain sequence, with context. The target of this receptor is not known. One junction end disagrees with the germline gene, perhaps due to a read error. The data were obtained in a study of early T cells in non-severe SARS-CoV-2 infection (dated by TCRdb to 2020 to 2023). The study in broad terms: Because TCR sequencing relied on bulk RNA taken from unsorted whole blood, pairing of alpha and beta chains was not possible. What the research found in general, with its limitations: VDJdb matching was skewed toward anti-spike CD8 responses and likely underestimated virus-specific expansions by missing private and CD4 specificities.

The germline V gene (reference sequence) gives CDR1 as DFQATT and CDR2 as SNEGSKA. The CDR3, cysteine through phenylalanine, is 11 amino acids long. Only the CDR3 DNA is retained, 33 bases long and in frame from the first base. The study was a case-control design nested within a healthcare worker cohort in London, UK, with weekly nasopharyngeal swab PCR tests and blood sampling. Healthcare workers were recruited between 23 and 31 March 2020, during the week of the UK lockdown, and were followed weekly for up to about 15 weeks. To prepare the library, 5' RACE was applied. TCRdb records NextSeq 500 as the sequencer. To correct for sequencing error and PCR bias, the TCR library protocol tagged individual cDNA molecules with unique molecular identifiers. TCR alpha and beta chains were both sequenced, and the abundances of alpha and beta sequences in each sample were closely correlated with each other. Processing in the source paper ran as follows. V gene, J gene and CDR3 annotation of TCR sequences was performed with Decombinator V4. TCRs were defined as expanded if a significant change between any two time points was detected under a Poisson model with p below 0.0001. TCR abundances were normalised to the total number of TCRs sequenced per sample and were expressed as counts per million. TRAV1-2 paired with TRAJ12, TRAJ20 or TRAJ33 defined MAIT TCRs, while TRAV10 paired with TRAJ18 defined iNKT TCRs. VDJdb, accessed 1 November 2021, was searched for CMV, EBV and SARS-CoV-2 annotated TCRs, with TCRs annotated for multiple antigens excluded. The public reads were reprocessed in TCRdb via fastp at Q25 and MiXCR, keeping in-frame beta chains. Rows with one shared CDR3 protein collapse into an entry with the most common genes and DNA. TCRdb's processing, not the study's, gives the V and J calls here. This sample is represented by about 52,000 distinct CDR3 sequences; approximately 10% of them were singletons. Less than 15% of the sample rests with the top ten.

The sequence joins TRBV20-1 to TRBJ2-7; the D gene lacks a confident call. The TCR was taken from an adult who was a healthcare worker with PCR-confirmed SARS-CoV-2 infection or an uninfected control (not recorded which). What was sequenced was whole blood. The nucleotide sequence is given as TGCAGTGCTGGAGATACTTACGAGCAGTACTTC. Its protein product is CSAGDTYEQYF.